Following are 15 T cell receptor beta chains from one sample sequenced in a study of identical twins. Using its own MiXCR run on the 5' RACE reads, TCRdb lists one record per CDR3 protein. The sample lists roughly 490,000 distinct CDR3 sequences; approximately 15% were seen once. The sample was also reused in another study, on yellow fever vaccine responses in identical twins.

The sample was CD4+ T cells sorted from blood. The receptors derive from a young woman in good health.

This clonotype was picked up a small number of times. The gene calls are TRBV6-4 and TRBJ1-2, with a tentative D call TRBD1 (5 bases). V gave up 6 bases and J gave up 3 bases, with 14 bases separating them. There are 14 residues in the CDR3. Germline CDR1 and CDR2: MRHNA and SNTAGT. In nucleotides, the CDR3 is TGTGCCAGCAGAGAAGGGACGGGCCACTATGGCTACACCTTC. Amino acids: CASREGTGHYGYTF.

J is TRBJ2-1 and V is TRBV4-1; TRBD2 might be the D (6 bases). CDR3 size: 17 residues. V shed 0 bases and J shed 3 bases, with 15 bases lying between them. Germline assignment: CDR1 MGHRA and CDR2 YSYEKL. The CDR3 region has the DNA TGCGCCAGCAGCCAAGATACGGCAGGAGGGTTCTACAATGAGCAGTTCTTC. This gives the protein CASSQDTAGGFYNEQFF.

This rearrangement joins TRBV5-6 to TRBJ2-1; 10 nucleotides line up with TRBD1. J was trimmed by 4 bases and V by 2 bases; bases with no gene match: 6. CDR1 is SGHDT and CDR2 is YYEEEE in the germline V gene. The CDR3 extends over 16 amino acids. CDR3 DNA: TGTGCCAGCAGCTTAGGGGACAGGGGCCAGTACAATGAGCAGTTCTTC. Translated: CASSLGDRGQYNEQFF.

This clonotype has a handful of counts. J is TRBJ2-5 and V is TRBV10-3; the D is unclear. Germline CDR1 reads ENHRY; CDR2 reads SYGVKD. The ends were cut back, 0 bases at V and 3 bases at J, with 5 bases in the middle. There are 13 residues in the CDR3. CDR3 nucleotide sequence: TGTGCCATCAGTGAGTCAGGGAAAGAGACCCAGTACTTC. Its protein product is CAISESGKETQYF.

This clonotype appeared a few times. The V gene is TRBV6-1, the J gene TRBJ2-6, with D maybe TRBD2 (5 bases). V lost 4 bases to trimming and J lost 1 base, with 8 bases between them. This CDR3 has 15 amino acids. The germline V gene has CDR1 MNHNS and CDR2 SASEGT. The CDR3 region has the DNA TGTGCCAGCAGTGGACGGGGATCTGGGGCCAACGTCCTGACTTTC. Protein: CASSGRGSGANVLTF.

This clonotype was detected only a few times. The rearrangement links TRBV29-1 to TRBJ2-3, with 7 positions matching TRBD1. Trimming removed 4 bases from V and 6 bases from J; junction bases left unmatched: 4. CDR3 length: 12 amino acids. Germline CDR1 SQVTM, CDR2 ANQGSEA. The CDR3 spells CSVGGTADTQYF. Here the CDR3 DNA reads TGCAGCGTTGGAGGGACAGCGGATACGCAGTATTTT.

There are a few counts of this clonotype. This chain uses TRBV20-1 with TRBJ2-7; TRBD2 agrees at 8 bases. Trimming cost V 5 bases and J 2 bases; bases outside gene matches: 5. The CDR3 contains 13 residues. Germline V gene sequence: CDR1 DFQATT, CDR2 SNEGSKA (reference sequence). The CDR3 spells CSAYAGGPYEQYF. The DNA for the CDR3 is TGCAGTGCTTACGCGGGGGGTCCCTACGAGCAGTACTTC.

This clonotype was detected ten times or more. The gene calls are TRBV10-3 and TRBJ2-2; D is perhaps TRBD2 (5 bases). Germline-derived CDR1 and CDR2 are ENHRY and SYGVKD. The V and J ends lost 5 bases and 5 bases respectively, with 15 bases between them. CDR3 length: 15 amino acids. CDR3 in DNA: TGTGCCATCAGTCGTTGGGCAGGCGGGACCGGGGAGCTGTTTTTT. This gives the protein CAISRWAGGTGELFF.

This clonotype was counted between two and nine times. The chain combines TRBV29-1 with TRBJ2-2; the match to TRBD2 covers 7 bases. V was clipped by 6 bases and J by 1 base; unmatched bases: 8. Germline loops: CDR1 SQVTM, CDR2 ANQGSEA. CDR3 length: 15 residues. For the CDR3, the DNA is TGCAGCGTCGCTAGCGGCGGGCAGAACACCGGGGAGCTGTTTTTT. Its protein is CSVASGGQNTGELFF.

This chain joins TRBV7-6 and TRBJ2-7; unclear D gene. CDR1 is SGHVS and CDR2 is FNYEAQ in the germline V gene. Trimming left V 0 bases short and J 3 bases short, with 9 bases between. The CDR3 contains 14 residues. Here the CDR3 DNA reads TGTGCCAGCAGCTTAGCGGCCCTAAACTACGAGCAGTACTTC. As protein: CASSLAALNYEQYF. Full variable domain (rest looked up from reference TRBV7-6 and TRBJ2-7): GAGVSQSPRYKVTKRGQDVALRCDPISGHVSLYWYRQALGQGPEFLTYFNYEAQQDKSGLPNDRFSAERPEGSISTLTIQRTEQRDSAMYRCASSLAALNYEQYFGPGTRLTVT.

The chain employs TRBV24-1 and TRBJ2-3; 9 bases fit TRBD1. The CDR3 has 14 amino acids. Germline V gene lookup returns CDR1 KGHDR and CDR2 SFDVKD. V shed 3 bases and J 6 bases; nucleotides not matched to a gene: 3. CDR3 coding DNA: TGTGCCACCAGTGATACCGGGACAGGGGATACGCAGTATTTT. The encoded protein is CATSDTGTGDTQYF.

The genes are TRBV4-1 and TRBJ2-7; 9 bases line up with TRBD1. Germline CDR1 and CDR2: MGHRA and YSYEKL. CDR3 length equals 15 residues. V was clipped by 4 bases and J by 3 bases; unmatched bases: 7. The CDR3: CASSRYEDRGYEQYF. CDR3 DNA sequence: TGCGCCAGCAGCCGGTACGAGGACAGGGGCTACGAGCAGTACTTC.

The chain combines TRBV6-5 with TRBJ2-7; possible D gene TRBD1, 6 bases. The ends were cut back, 0 bases at V and 0 bases at J, with 12 bases in the middle. Germline V gives CDR1 MNHEY, CDR2 SVGAGI. The CDR3 has 16 residues. CDR3 DNA sequence: TGTGCCAGCAGTTACTCTTCGCCAGGGGCCTCCTACGAGCAGTACTTC. Its protein is CASSYSSPGASYEQYF.

V and J are TRBV27 and TRBJ2-5; a possible D gene is TRBD1 (5 bases). CDR1 MNHEY and CDR2 SMNVEV come from the germline V gene (reference sequence). The CDR3 covers 15 residues. The V gene lost 7 bases and the J gene lost 0 bases, with 15 bases spanning the gap. CDR3 sequence: CASTTGGADQETQYF. The DNA of the CDR3 is TGTGCCAGCACCACTGGTGGGGCGGACCAAGAGACCCAGTACTTC.

This clonotype was counted a few times. As DNA, the CDR3 is TGCAGTGCTAAAACGGGGGAGAAATACAATGAGCAGTTCTTC. This gives the protein CSAKTGEKYNEQFF. The chain couples TRBV20-1 to TRBJ2-1; tentatively, D is TRBD2 (6 bases). The CDR3 extends over 14 amino acids. The germline V gene encodes CDR1 DFQATT and CDR2 SNEGSKA (reference sequence). V was pared by 4 bases and J by 4 bases, with 14 bases between.